This TCR beta chain was identified in a study of cytomegalovirus exposure and HLA in healthy donors. Use of 60 Vbeta and 13 Jbeta primers characterized the PCR. As handled by the study authors: Around 10 million of the 80 million or so unique TCR beta chains counted in a later analysis were shared. TCRdb's copy holds only in-frame clones and misses some; the assay was immunoSEQ multiplex PCR. Clonal size and the V and J genes are those of that table, whereas D and trimming came from the DNA. The sample has 130,000 to 150,000 clones, over 75% seen once. The CDR3 runs 14 residues. The germline CDR1 and CDR2 sequences are MNHEY and SVGAGI. V lost 6 bases and J lost 5; bases outside the gene matches: 6.

The sequence was collected from a man aged 25 to 45 in good health and CMV-seronegative. This chain joins TRBV6-5 and TRBJ2-1, with 8 bases aligning to TRBD2. The sequencing sample was made of PBMCs. DNA of the CDR3: TGTGCCAGCAGCGCTAGCGGGCCCCACAATGAGCAGTTCTTC. It specifies CASSASGPHNEQFF.